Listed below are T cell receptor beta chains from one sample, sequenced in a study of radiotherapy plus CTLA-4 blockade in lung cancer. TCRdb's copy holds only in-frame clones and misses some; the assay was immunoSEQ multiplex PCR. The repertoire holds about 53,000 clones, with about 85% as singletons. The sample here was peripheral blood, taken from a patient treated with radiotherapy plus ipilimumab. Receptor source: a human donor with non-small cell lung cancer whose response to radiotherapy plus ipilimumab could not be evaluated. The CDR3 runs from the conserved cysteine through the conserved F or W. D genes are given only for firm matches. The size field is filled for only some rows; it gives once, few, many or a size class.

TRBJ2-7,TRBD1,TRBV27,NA,CASSQGGTGPYEQYF,TGTGCCAGCAGTCAAGGCGGGACAGGGCCCTACGAGCAGTACTTC
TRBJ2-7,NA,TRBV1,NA,CTSIYGLAENEQYF,TGCACCAGCATTTACGGACTAGCGGAGAACGAGCAGTACTTC
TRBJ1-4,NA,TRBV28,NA,CASSAQDRANEKLFF,TGTGCCAGCAGTGCCCAGGATAGAGCTAATGAAAAACTGTTTTTT
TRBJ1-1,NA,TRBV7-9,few,CASSLLGKRMNTEAFF,TGTGCCAGCAGCTTGTTGGGAAAGCGGATGAACACTGAAGCTTTCTTT
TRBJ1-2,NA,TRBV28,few,CASLRSGRGYGYTF,TGTGCCAGCCTTCGGTCGGGGAGGGGGTATGGCTACACCTTC
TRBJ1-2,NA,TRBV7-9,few,CASSFEGVGYTF,TGTGCCAGCAGCTTCGAGGGGGTTGGCTACACCTTC
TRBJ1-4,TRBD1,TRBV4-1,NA,CASSQDRQGGEKLFF,TGCGCCAGCAGCCAAGATCGACAGGGGGGTGAAAAACTGTTTTTT
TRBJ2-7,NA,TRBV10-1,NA,CANQTGWSSYEQYF,TGCGCCAACCAGACAGGTTGGAGCTCCTACGAGCAGTACTTC
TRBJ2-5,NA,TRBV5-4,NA,CASSPDLGEETQYF,TGTGCCAGCAGCCCTGACCTCGGGGAAGAGACCCAGTACTTC
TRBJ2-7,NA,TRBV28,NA,CASRIAQRSYEQYF,TGTGCCAGCAGAATAGCGCAACGCTCCTACGAGCAGTACTTC
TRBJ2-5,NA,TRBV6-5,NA,CASSRYSTGETQYF,TGTGCCAGCAGCCGCTATAGTACGGGAGAGACCCAGTACTTC
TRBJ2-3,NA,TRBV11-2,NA,CASSTREAGITDTQYF,TGTGCCAGCAGCACTAGAGAGGCAGGAATCACAGATACGCAGTATTTT
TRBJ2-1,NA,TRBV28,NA,CASSGQKQFF,TGTGCCAGCAGTGGGCAAAAGCAGTTCTTC
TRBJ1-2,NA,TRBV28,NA,CASSLLPGGPGKGYTF,TGTGCCAGCAGTCTACTCCCGGGGGGGCCCGGAAAGGGCTACACCTTC
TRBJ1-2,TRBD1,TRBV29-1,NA,CSVDPLTGGRNNHGYTF,TGCAGCGTTGATCCCCTGACAGGGGGGCGAAATAACCATGGCTACACCTTC
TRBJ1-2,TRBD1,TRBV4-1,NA,CASSSWATGGVYGYTF,TGCGCCAGCAGCTCATGGGCGACAGGGGGTGTGTATGGCTACACCTTC
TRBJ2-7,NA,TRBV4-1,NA,CASSQDDSEVDEQYF,TGCGCCAGCAGCCAAGATGACTCGGAAGTCGACGAGCAGTACTTC
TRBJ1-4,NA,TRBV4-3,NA,CASSQDGRKLFF,TGCGCCAGCAGCCAAGACGGTAGAAAACTGTTTTTT
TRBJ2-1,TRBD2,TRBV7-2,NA,CASTSHPREGDVEQFF,TGTGCCAGCACTTCCCACCCGCGGGAGGGAGATGTAGAGCAGTTCTTC
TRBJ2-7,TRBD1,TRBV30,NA,CAWSPGQGDDEQYF,TGTGCCTGGAGTCCGGGACAGGGAGATGACGAGCAGTACTTC
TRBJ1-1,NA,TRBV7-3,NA,CASSLRGGTEAFF,TGTGCCAGCAGCTTAAGGGGGGGGACTGAAGCTTTCTTT
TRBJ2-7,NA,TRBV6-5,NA,CASSTRTDSYEQYF,TGTGCCAGCAGTACAAGGACAGACTCCTACGAGCAGTACTTC
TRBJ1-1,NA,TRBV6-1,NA,CASSGGGKTANTEAFF,TGTGCCAGCAGTGGGGGGGGGAAAACTGCTAACACTGAAGCTTTCTTT
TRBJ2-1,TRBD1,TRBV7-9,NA,CASSVDGTGDNEQFF,TGTGCCAGCAGCGTTGACGGGACAGGGGACAATGAGCAGTTCTTC
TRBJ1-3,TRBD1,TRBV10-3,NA,CAISRTGGESGRSGNTIYF,TGTGCCATCAGCCGGACAGGGGGCGAGAGTGGTAGGTCTGGAAACACCATATATTTT
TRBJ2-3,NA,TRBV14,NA,CASSRWVQGGGTDTQYF,TGTGCCAGCAGCCGGTGGGTCCAGGGGGGAGGCACAGATACGCAGTATTTT
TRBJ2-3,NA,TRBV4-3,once,CASSQDPRNARTDTQYF,TGCGCCAGCAGCCAAGATCCGCGGAATGCCCGCACAGATACGCAGTATTTT